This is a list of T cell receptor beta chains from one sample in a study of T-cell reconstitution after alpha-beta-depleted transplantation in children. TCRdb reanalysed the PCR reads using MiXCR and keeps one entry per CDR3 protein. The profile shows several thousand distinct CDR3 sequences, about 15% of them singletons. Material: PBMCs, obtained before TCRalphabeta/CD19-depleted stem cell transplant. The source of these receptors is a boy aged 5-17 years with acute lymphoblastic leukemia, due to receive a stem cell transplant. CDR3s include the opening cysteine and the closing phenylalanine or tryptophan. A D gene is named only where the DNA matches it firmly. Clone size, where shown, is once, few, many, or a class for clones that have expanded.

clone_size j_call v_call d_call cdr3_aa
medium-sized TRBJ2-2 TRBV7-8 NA CASSSGVHPGELFF
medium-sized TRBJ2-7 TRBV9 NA CASSVGGLSVNEQYF
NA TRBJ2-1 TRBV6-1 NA CATAPLTTYNEQFF
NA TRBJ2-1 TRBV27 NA CASSSPARGVEQFF
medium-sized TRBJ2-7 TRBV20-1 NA CSASRQNYEQYF
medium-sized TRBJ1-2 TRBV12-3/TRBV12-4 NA CASSLWVGFYGYTF
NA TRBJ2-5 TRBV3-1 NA CASSQGSSLLKTQYF
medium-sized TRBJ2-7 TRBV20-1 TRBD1 CSARDRQGYSYEQYF
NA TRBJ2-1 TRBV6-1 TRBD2 CASGLTSGTRNEQFF
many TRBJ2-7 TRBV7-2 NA CASSLEGVGHEQYF
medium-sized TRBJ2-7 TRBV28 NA CASSPPEPYEQYF
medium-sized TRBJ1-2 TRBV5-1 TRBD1 CASSNGQGNYGYTF
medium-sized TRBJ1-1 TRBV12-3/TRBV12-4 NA CASSLQAGDTEAFF
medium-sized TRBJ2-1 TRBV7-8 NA CASSLAAGLNEQFF
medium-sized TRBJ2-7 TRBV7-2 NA CASSPLPRDYEQYF
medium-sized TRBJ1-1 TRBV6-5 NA CASSYGGRGTEAFF
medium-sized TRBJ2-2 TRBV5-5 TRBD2 CASSLGTSGTGELFF
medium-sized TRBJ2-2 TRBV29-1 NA CSVLRAGGELFF
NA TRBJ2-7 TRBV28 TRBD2 CASSSRRRENVEQYF
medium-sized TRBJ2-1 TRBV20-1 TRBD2 CSASGGRSYNEQFF
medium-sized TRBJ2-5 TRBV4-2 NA CASSRGQEETQYF
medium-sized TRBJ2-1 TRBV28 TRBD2 CASSSGAGGPEQFF
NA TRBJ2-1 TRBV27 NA CASSSDRPYNEQFF
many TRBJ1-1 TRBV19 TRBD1 CASSTGQGMNTEAFF